The 23 T cell receptor beta chains listed next were all sequenced from one sample in a study of shared clonotypes between healthy human individuals. Generated by immunoSEQ multiplex PCR, the TCRdb table keeps only in-frame clones and is missing some. The profile shows 230,000 or so clones, over 60% of them singletons. The sample consisted of memory CD4+ T cells sorted from blood. Subset here: CD45RA-negative fraction. Receptors originate from a man under 40 in good health.

The V gene is TRBV28, the J gene TRBJ2-7; the D gene is possibly TRBD2 (6 bases). Trimming took off 5 bases at V and 3 bases at J, with 17 bases between the two ends. CDR1 and CDR2 from the germline V gene are MDHEN and SYDVKM. The CDR3 consists of 15 residues. CDR3 sequence (DNA): TGTGCCAGCAGTCTGGACTACCGAAAACGCTACGAGCAGTACTTC. As protein: CASSLDYRKRYEQYF.

The chain has TRBV28 and TRBJ1-1; a possible D gene is TRBD1 (5 bases). V gave up 5 bases and J gave up 6 bases, with 19 bases separating them. This CDR3 is built from 15 residues. Germline V gene data show CDR1 as MDHEN and CDR2 as SYDVKM. The CDR3, as DNA: TGTGCCAGCAGTCCCTTGACAGTATCGGTCTCTGAAGCTTTCTTT. The encoded protein is CASSPLTVSVSEAFF.

Comments on this clone: The same CDR3 also results from other DNA sequences found in this sample. The CDR3 here is CASSYTSGNTIYF. The CDR3 nucleotides read TGTGCCAGCAGTTACACCTCTGGAAACACCATATATTTT. The V gene is TRBV6-5, the J gene TRBJ1-3; D gene ambiguous. This CDR3 contains 13 residues. Deletions cut 2 bases from V and 0 bases from J, with 2 bases between. Germline assignment: CDR1 MNHEY and CDR2 SVGAGI.

This clone came up a few times. The rearrangement uses TRBV7-2 and TRBJ2-5; D is possibly TRBD1 (5 bases). The germline V gene has CDR1 SGHTA and CDR2 FQGNSA. The ends were cut back, 4 bases at V and 4 bases at J, with 7 bases in the middle. This CDR3 has 12 amino acids. CDR3 residues: CASSWGGETQYF. CDR3 bases: TGTGCCAGCAGCTGGGGCGGAGAGACCCAGTACTTC.

This chain uses TRBV10-2 with TRBJ2-7; D possibly corresponds to TRBD2 (5 bases). Germline V gene lookup returns CDR1 WSHSY and CDR2 SAAADI. The CDR3 contains 14 residues. V dropped 6 bases and J dropped 0 bases, with 12 bases sitting between them. The CDR3 sequence: CASREAGLSYEQYF. The CDR3 DNA follows: TGCGCCAGCAGGGAGGCGGGCCTCTCCTACGAGCAGTACTTC.

The rearrangement links TRBV6-6 to TRBJ2-6, with D unclear. The CDR3 is made up of 15 amino acids. V was pared by 2 bases and J by 3 bases, with 8 bases between. Germline CDR1 MNHNY, CDR2 SVGAGI (reference sequence). The CDR3 region has the DNA TGTGCCAGCAGTTACGCCAGGAGTGGGGCCAACGTCCTGACTTTC. This sequence encodes CASSYARSGANVLTF.

This clone appeared once. J is TRBJ2-1 and V is TRBV29-1; 7 positions agree with TRBD2. Germline values: CDR1 SQVTM, CDR2 ANQGSEA. J lost 4 bases, V lost 8 bases, and 11 bases had no gene match. The CDR3 covers 14 residues. The CDR3: CSFLERGPYNEQFF. The CDR3 DNA follows: TGCAGCTTTCTCGAGCGGGGCCCTTACAATGAGCAGTTCTTC.

The chain recombines TRBV4-1 with TRBJ2-1, with D possibly being TRBD1 (6 bases). From germline, CDR1 is MGHRA and CDR2 YSYEKL. The CDR3 has 13 residues. The V end was cut by 2 bases, the J end by 5 bases, with 7 bases between. CDR3 amino acids: CASSQSGDNEQFF. As DNA, the CDR3 is TGCGCCAGCAGCCAATCAGGGGACAATGAGCAGTTCTTC.

J is TRBJ2-6 and V is TRBV7-8; 8 nucleotides line up with TRBD1. This CDR3 is built from 17 residues. The junction had 4 bases not matched to a gene; V was cut back by 1 base and J by 2 bases. CDR1 is SGHVS, CDR2 FQNEAQ, per germline. The CDR3, as DNA: TGTGCCAGCAGCTTAGGTCAGGGGGCGGCTGGGGCCAACGTCCTGACTTTC. It is translated as CASSLGQGAAGANVLTF.

The chain combines TRBV2 with TRBJ2-1; 7 bases map to TRBD2. Germline trimming cut 3 bases from V and 8 bases from J; bases unmatched to any gene: 13. This CDR3 region has 16 residues. Germline loops: CDR1 SNHLY, CDR2 FYNNEI. CDR3 sequence reads: CASSEVGGRAWDEQFF. The CDR3 bases are TGTGCCAGCAGTGAGGTAGGCGGGAGAGCGTGGGATGAGCAGTTCTTC.

The chain is built from TRBV5-1 and TRBJ2-1; D unclear. CDR1 is SGHRS and CDR2 is YFSETQ in the germline V gene. V lost 3 bases and J lost 5, with 9 bases in between. The CDR3 has 13 residues. The CDR3 nucleotides are TGCGCCAGCAGCTCTAACTGGAACAATGAGCAGTTCTTC. It is translated as CASSSNWNNEQFF.

This rearrangement joins TRBV11-2 to TRBJ2-7; 12 positions agree with TRBD2. With 5 bases clipped from V and 7 bases from J, the junction kept 9 bases outside the gene matches. The length of the CDR3 is 15 residues. Germline V gene sequence: CDR1 SGHAT, CDR2 FQNNGV. CDR3 in DNA: TGTGCCAGCAGCCAACCGACTAGCGGGAGTGGAGAGCAGTACTTC. It yields the protein CASSQPTSGSGEQYF.

The chain couples TRBV7-8 to TRBJ2-3; 11 bases line up with TRBD1. V shed 2 bases, J shed 5 bases, and the junction held 3 bases outside the gene matches. In germline, CDR1 is SGHVS, CDR2 FQNEAQ. The CDR3 loop spans 15 amino acids. The CDR3: CASSLMGQGGDTQYF. In DNA, the CDR3 is TGTGCCAGCAGCTTAATGGGACAGGGGGGAGATACGCAGTATTTT.

This clone has a handful of counts. The chain couples TRBV19 to TRBJ1-1; tentatively, D is TRBD1 (6 bases). In germline, CDR1 is LNHDA, CDR2 SQIVND (reference sequence). V dropped 3 bases and J dropped 4 bases, with 18 bases sitting between them. The CDR3 spans 16 residues. The DNA of the CDR3 is TGTGCCAGTAGTATGTTATCAGGGGCAAGGGGCACTGAAGCTTTCTTT. It is translated as CASSMLSGARGTEAFF.

The rearrangement links TRBV30 to TRBJ2-4; 10 bases map to TRBD1. CDR1 and CDR2 from the germline V gene are GTSNPN and SVGIG (reference sequence). The CDR3 has 13 residues. Trimming at V came to 5 bases and at J to 8 bases, leaving 6 bases not matched to a gene. This chain's CDR3 is CAWATGTGDIQYF. As DNA, the CDR3 is TGTGCCTGGGCTACCGGGACAGGGGACATTCAGTACTTC.

This clone was seen many times. The DNA of the CDR3 is TGTGCCAGCAGCCAGACTAACTCCTACAATGAGCAGTTCTTC. Its protein is CASSQTNSYNEQFF. This rearrangement joins TRBV6-6 to TRBJ2-1; tentative D call: TRBD2 (5 bases). This CDR3 contains 14 residues. Germline V gene sequence: CDR1 MNHNY, CDR2 SVGAGI (reference sequence). With 6 bases removed from V and 0 bases from J, the gap between germline ends came to 9 bases.

The chain has TRBV19 and TRBJ2-7; 12 positions match TRBD2. The CDR3 runs 15 residues. Trimming took 4 bases from V and 5 from J; bases not matched to a gene: 6. Germline-derived CDR1 and CDR2 are LNHDA and SQIVND (reference sequence). The CDR3 protein is CASSSRLAGANEQYF. CDR3 sequence (DNA): TGTGCCAGTAGTAGTCGACTAGCGGGAGCAAACGAGCAGTACTTC.

This chain uses TRBV4-2 with TRBJ2-3, with 7 nucleotides matching TRBD1. The CDR3 is 16 amino acids. Looked up from germline, CDR1 is LGHNA and CDR2 is YNFKEQ. Trimming cost V 3 bases and J 4 bases; bases outside gene matches: 10. This chain's CDR3 is CASSHETGIGADTQYF. In nucleotides, the CDR3 is TGTGCCAGCAGCCATGAGACAGGGATCGGTGCAGATACGCAGTATTTT.

The V gene is TRBV7-6, the J gene TRBJ2-2; the D gene is possibly TRBD2 (5 bases). V was trimmed by 5 bases and J by 1 base, leaving 11 bases between them. Germline CDR1 is SGHVS and CDR2 is FNYEAQ. This CDR3 spans 15 amino acids. The CDR3 DNA is TGTGCCAGCAGCCGGACGGAGGTGAACACCGGGGAGCTGTTTTTT. This gives the protein CASSRTEVNTGELFF.

J is TRBJ2-2 and V is TRBV7-8; no clear D gene. CDR1 is SGHVS and CDR2 is FQNEAQ in the germline V gene. Trimming pared 9 bases from V and 0 bases from J, leaving 11 bases between. The CDR3 has 14 residues. This CDR3 reads CASRPGPNTGELFF. The CDR3 nucleotides are TGTGCCAGTCGTCCCGGACCGAACACCGGGGAGCTGTTTTTT.

Only a few counts were recorded for this clone. This chain links TRBV5-1 with TRBJ1-2, with D possibly TRBD1 on 5 matching bases. Germline V gives CDR1 SGHRS, CDR2 YFSETQ. The CDR3 sequence is 16 residues long. The V gene lost 6 bases and the J gene lost 3 bases, with 21 bases spanning the gap. As DNA, the CDR3 is TGCGCCAGCAACGAGGGTCCAGGGAGAATGGACTATGGCTACACCTTC. Protein sequence: CASNEGPGRMDYGYTF. The entire variable domain, with the rest obtained from reference TRBV5-1 and TRBJ1-2, is as follows: KAGVTQTPRYLIKTRGQQVTLSCSPISGHRSVSWYQQTPGQGLQFLFEYFSETQRNKGNFPGRFSGRQFSNSRSEMNVSTLELGDSALYLCASNEGPGRMDYGYTFGSGTRLTVV.

This clone turned up a few times. The chain uses TRBV10-2 and TRBJ2-2; 9 bases line up with TRBD2. Germline V gene lookup returns CDR1 WSHSY and CDR2 SAAADI. The CDR3 sequence is 17 residues long. Trimming cost V 7 bases and J 5 bases; bases outside gene matches: 14. In DNA form, the CDR3 reads TGCGCCAGCAAAATCTCCGGGCTAGCGGGACAAACCGGGGAGCTGTTTTTT. Translating it yields CASKISGLAGQTGELFF.

The rearrangement uses TRBV5-1 and TRBJ1-2; weak D call: TRBD1 (6 bases). This CDR3 spans 15 amino acids. Between the trimmed V and J ends, which lost 0 bases and 2 bases, there was a span of 11 bases. Germline CDR1 and CDR2: SGHRS and YFSETQ. For the CDR3, the DNA is TGCGCCAGCAGCTTGGCTGGGGACAAGAACTATGGCTACACCTTC. Its protein product is CASSLAGDKNYGYTF.